This T cell receptor (beta chain) was sequenced in a study of T-cell memory formation after mild COVID-19. V was cut by 5 bases and J by 6 bases, with 11 bases left in between. Germline assignment: CDR1 SGHDT and CDR2 YYEEEE. The CDR3 has 13 amino acids. This clonotype appeared a few times. Each CDR3 protein is one row after TCRdb ran MiXCR on the 5' RACE reads. The repertoire consists of roughly 600,000 distinct CDR3 sequences, with approximately 18% occurring once and the leading ten covering around 12%. Specimen: PBMCs or a T cell subset sorted from them (not recorded which). The chain joins TRBV5-6 to TRBJ1-4, with unresolved D. The sequence was collected from an adult woman who had mild COVID-19 (a few samples of this study predate the infection). Cell type and time point are not known. CDR3 loop: CASRAAGDEKLFF. In DNA, the CDR3 is TGTGCCAGCAGAGCAGCGGGCGATGAAAAACTGTTTTTT.